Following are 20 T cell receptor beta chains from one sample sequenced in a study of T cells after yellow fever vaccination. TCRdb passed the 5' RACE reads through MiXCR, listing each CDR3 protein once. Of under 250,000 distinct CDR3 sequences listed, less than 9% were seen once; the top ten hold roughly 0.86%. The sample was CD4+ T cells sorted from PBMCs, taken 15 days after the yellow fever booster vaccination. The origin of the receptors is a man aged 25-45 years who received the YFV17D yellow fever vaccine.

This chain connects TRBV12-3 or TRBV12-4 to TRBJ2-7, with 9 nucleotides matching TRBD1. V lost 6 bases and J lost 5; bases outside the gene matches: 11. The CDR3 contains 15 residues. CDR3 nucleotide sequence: TGTGCCAGCAGCCTTCGTAGACAGGGGGGACACGAGCAGTACTTC. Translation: CASSLRRQGGHEQYF.

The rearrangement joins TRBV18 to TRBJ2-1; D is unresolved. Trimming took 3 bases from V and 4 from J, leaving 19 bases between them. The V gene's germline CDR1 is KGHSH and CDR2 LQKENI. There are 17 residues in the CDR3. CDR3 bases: TGTGCCAGCTCACCTCCGGCCGGCACCGTCCGATACAATGAGCAGTTCTTC. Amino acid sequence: CASSPPAGTVRYNEQFF.

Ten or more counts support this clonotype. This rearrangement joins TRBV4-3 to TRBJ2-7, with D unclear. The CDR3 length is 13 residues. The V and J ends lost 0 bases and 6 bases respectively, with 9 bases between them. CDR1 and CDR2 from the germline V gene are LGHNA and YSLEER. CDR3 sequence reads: CASSQEAKTEQYF. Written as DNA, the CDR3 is TGCGCCAGCAGCCAAGAGGCAAAGACCGAGCAGTACTTC.

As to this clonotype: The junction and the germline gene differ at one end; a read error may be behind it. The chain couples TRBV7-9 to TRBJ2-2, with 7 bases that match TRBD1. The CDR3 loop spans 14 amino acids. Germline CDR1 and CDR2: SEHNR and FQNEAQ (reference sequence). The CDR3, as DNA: TGTGCCAGCGGAGGCGGCCGGAACACAGGGGAGCTGGTTTTT. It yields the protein CASGGGRNTGELVF. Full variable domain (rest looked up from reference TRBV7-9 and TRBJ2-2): DTGVSQNPRHKITKRGQNVTFRCDPISEHNRLYWYRQTLGQGPEFLTYFQNEAQLEKSRLLSDRFSAERPKGSFSTLEIQRTEQGDSAMYLCASGGGRNTGELVFGEGSRLTVL.

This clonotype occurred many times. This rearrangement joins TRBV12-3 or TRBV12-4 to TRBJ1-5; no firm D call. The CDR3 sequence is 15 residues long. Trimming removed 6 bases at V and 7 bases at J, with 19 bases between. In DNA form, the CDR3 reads TGTGCCAGCAGCATAGCCCGCCGTAGGGCCCAGCCCCAGCATTTT. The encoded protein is CASSIARRRAQPQHF.

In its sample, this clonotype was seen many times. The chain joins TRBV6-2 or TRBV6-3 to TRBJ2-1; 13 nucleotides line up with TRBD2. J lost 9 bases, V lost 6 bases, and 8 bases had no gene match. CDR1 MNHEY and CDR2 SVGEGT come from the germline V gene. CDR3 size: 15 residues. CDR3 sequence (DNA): TGTGCCAGCAGACCGGGACTAGCGGGATTCGGTGAGCAGTTCTTC. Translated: CASRPGLAGFGEQFF.

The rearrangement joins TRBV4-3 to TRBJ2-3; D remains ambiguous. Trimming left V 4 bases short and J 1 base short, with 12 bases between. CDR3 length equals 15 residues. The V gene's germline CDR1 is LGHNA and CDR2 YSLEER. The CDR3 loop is CASSLQTLGTDTQYF. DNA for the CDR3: TGCGCCAGCAGCCTTCAGACTCTGGGCACAGATACGCAGTATTTT.

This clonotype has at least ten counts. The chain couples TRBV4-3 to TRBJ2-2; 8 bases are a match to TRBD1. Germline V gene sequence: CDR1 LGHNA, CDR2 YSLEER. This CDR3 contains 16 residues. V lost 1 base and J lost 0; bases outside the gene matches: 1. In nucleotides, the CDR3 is TGCGCCAGCAGCCAAGGACAGGGGACGAACACCGGGGAGCTGTTTTTT. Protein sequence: CASSQGQGTNTGELFF.

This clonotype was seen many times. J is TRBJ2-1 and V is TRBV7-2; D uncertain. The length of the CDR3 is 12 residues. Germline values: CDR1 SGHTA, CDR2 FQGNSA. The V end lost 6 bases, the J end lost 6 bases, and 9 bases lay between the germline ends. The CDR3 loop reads CASSYYGNEQFF. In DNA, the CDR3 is TGTGCCAGCAGTTACTATGGCAATGAGCAGTTCTTC.

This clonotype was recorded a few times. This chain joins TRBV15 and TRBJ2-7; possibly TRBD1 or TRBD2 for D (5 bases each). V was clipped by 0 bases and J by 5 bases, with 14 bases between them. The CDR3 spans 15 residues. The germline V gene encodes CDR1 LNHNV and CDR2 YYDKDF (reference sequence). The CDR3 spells CATSREGTFFNEQYF. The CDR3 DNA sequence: TGTGCCACCAGCAGAGAAGGGACCTTTTTTAACGAGCAGTACTTC.

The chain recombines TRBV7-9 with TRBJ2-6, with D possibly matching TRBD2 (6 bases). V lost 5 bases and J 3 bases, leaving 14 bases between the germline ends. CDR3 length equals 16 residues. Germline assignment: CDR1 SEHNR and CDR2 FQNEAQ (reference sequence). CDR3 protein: CASSVDGGFGANVLTF. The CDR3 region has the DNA TGTGCCAGCAGCGTTGACGGGGGATTTGGGGCCAACGTCCTGACTTTC.

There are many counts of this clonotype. The CDR3 DNA sequence: TGTGCCAGCAGTTACGGACTAGCGATGTCAGATACGCAGTATTTT. Protein: CASSYGLAMSDTQYF. The chain couples TRBV28 to TRBJ2-3, with TRBD2 matching 9 bases. Germline-derived CDR1 and CDR2 are MDHEN and SYDVKM. The junction had 6 bases not matched to a gene; V was cut back by 4 bases and J by 4 bases. The CDR3 consists of 15 residues.

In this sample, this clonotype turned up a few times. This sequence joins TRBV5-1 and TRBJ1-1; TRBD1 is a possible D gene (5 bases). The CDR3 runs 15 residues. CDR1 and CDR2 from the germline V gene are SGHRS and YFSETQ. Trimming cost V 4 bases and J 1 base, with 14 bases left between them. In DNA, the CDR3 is TGCGCCAGCAGCGAGAGGATAACAGGGAACACTGAAGCTTTCTTT. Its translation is CASSERITGNTEAFF.

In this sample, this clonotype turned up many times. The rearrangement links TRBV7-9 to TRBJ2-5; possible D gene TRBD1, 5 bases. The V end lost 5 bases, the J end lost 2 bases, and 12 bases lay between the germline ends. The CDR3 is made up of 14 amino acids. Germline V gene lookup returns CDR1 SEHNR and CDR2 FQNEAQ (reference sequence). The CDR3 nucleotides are TGTGCCAGCAGCCGTCAGGGCCTACAAGAGACCCAGTACTTC. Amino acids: CASSRQGLQETQYF.

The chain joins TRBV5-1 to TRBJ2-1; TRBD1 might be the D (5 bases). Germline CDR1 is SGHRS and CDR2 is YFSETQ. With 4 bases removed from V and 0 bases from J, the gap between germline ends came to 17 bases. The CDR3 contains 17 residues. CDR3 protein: CASSPGYGVSSYNEQFF. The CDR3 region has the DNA TGCGCCAGCAGCCCAGGGTATGGGGTGAGCTCCTACAATGAGCAGTTCTTC.

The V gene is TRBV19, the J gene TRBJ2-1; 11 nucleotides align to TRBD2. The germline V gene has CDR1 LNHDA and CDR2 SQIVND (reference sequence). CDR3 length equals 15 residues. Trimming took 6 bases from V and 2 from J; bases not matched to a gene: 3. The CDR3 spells CASRLAGEPYNEQFF. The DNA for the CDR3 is TGTGCCAGTAGACTAGCGGGAGAACCCTACAATGAGCAGTTCTTC.

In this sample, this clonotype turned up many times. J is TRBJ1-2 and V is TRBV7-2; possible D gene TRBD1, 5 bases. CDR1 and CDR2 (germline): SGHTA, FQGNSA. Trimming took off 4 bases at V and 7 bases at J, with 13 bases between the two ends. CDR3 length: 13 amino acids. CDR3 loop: CASSSGPLGGYTF. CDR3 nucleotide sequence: TGTGCCAGCAGCTCGGGGCCCCTCGGTGGCTACACCTTC.

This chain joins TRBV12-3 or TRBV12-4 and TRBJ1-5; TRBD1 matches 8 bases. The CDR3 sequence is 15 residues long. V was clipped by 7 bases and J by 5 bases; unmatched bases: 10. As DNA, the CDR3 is TGTGCCAGCATCCATACAGGGGGACGAGATCAGCCCCAGCATTTT. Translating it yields CASIHTGGRDQPQHF.

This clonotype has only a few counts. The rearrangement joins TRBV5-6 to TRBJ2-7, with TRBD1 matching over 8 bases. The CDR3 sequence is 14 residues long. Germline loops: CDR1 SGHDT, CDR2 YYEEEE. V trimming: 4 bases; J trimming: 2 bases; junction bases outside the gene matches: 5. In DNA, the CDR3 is TGTGCCAGCAGCCCGGGACAGGAGGCCTACGAGCAGTACTTC. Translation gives CASSPGQEAYEQYF.

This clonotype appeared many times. CDR3 sequence reads: CASSPEGRDYGYTF. CDR3 coding DNA: TGTGCCAGCAGCCCCGAGGGCAGGGACTATGGCTACACCTTC. V gene TRBV7-2 combines with J gene TRBJ1-2; TRBD1 might be the D (5 bases). The V gene lost 5 bases and the J gene lost 3 bases, with 13 bases spanning the gap. The CDR3 is made up of 14 amino acids. Germline assignment: CDR1 SGHTA and CDR2 FQGNSA. The whole variable domain, remainder taken from reference TRBV7-2 and TRBJ1-2, is GAGVSQSPSNKVTEKGKDVELRCDPISGHTALYWYRQSLGQGLEFLIYFQGNSAPDKSGLPSDRFSAERTGGSVSTLTIQRTQQEDSAVYLCASSPEGRDYGYTFGSGTRLTVV.